These 29 T cell receptor beta chains were all obtained from the same sample, sequenced in a study of T cells in Graves' hyperthyroidism and ophthalmopathy. RNA transcripts provided the source from which TCR beta CDR3 regions were amplified. The HTBI primer set drove a first-round RT-PCR of the TCR CDR3. TCRdb redid the calling of the multiplex PCR reads with MiXCR, one entry per CDR3 protein. The sample contains 310,000 or so distinct CDR3 sequences, more than 15% of which appear only once. Sequenced: blood. These TCRs come from an older woman with Graves' ophthalmopathy.

This clonotype occurred a few times. This chain joins TRBV3-1 and TRBJ2-4; 9 bases align to TRBD1. CDR1 is LGHDT, CDR2 YNNKEL, per germline (reference sequence). There are 15 residues in the CDR3. The junction had 3 bases not matched to a gene; V was cut back by 0 bases and J by 6 bases. CDR3 nucleotides: TGTGCCAGCAGCCAAGAACAGGGGGCTGGAAACATTCAGTACTTC. Residues: CASSQEQGAGNIQYF.

The chain recombines TRBV12-3 or TRBV12-4 with TRBJ1-5; 8 bases are shared with TRBD1. The CDR3 runs to 15 residues. Losses at the gene ends were 6 bases for V and 0 bases for J; bases not matched to a gene: 4. The CDR3 region is CASRLTGASNQPQHF. The CDR3 coding sequence is TGTGCCAGCAGGCTGACAGGGGCTAGCAATCAGCCCCAGCATTTT.

This clonotype was seen at least ten times. The V call is TRBV28, the J call TRBJ2-1; D is unresolved. CDR1 is MDHEN, CDR2 SYDVKM, per germline. The V end lost 6 bases, the J end lost 0 bases, and 15 bases lay between the germline ends. The CDR3 loop spans 16 amino acids. The DNA of the CDR3 is TGTGCCAGCAGCCTCCCCACTACGAGCTCCTACAATGAGCAGTTCTTC. Encoded protein: CASSLPTTSSYNEQFF. The full variable domain, in which reference TRBV28 and TRBJ2-1 provide the parts outside the CDR3, is DVKVTQSSRYLVKRTGEKVFLECVQDMDHENMFWYRQDPGLGLRLIYFSYDVKMKEKGDIPEGYSVSREKKERFSLILESASTNQTSMYLCASSLPTTSSYNEQFFGPGTRLTVL.

This clonotype occurred many times. This chain connects TRBV7-2 to TRBJ2-7, with D tentatively TRBD1 or TRBD2 (5 bases each). V lost 8 bases and J lost 3, with 17 bases in between. The CDR3 sequence is 14 residues long. Per germline, CDR1 SGHTA and CDR2 FQGNSA. The CDR3 bases are TGTGCCAGCGGAAACCGGGACGGGCGCTACGAGCAGTACTTC. It encodes CASGNRDGRYEQYF.

The chain is built from TRBV5-5 and TRBJ1-5; D perhaps matches TRBD1 (6 bases). V lost 4 bases to trimming and J lost 0 bases, with 14 bases between them. This CDR3 is built from 16 residues. CDR1 is SGHKS and CDR2 is YYEKEE in the germline V gene (reference sequence). The CDR3 region has the DNA TGTGCCAGCAGCCCAAGGACAGATTATAGCAATCAGCCCCAGCATTTT. Protein sequence: CASSPRTDYSNQPQHF.

This clonotype occurred once. This chain connects TRBV5-1 to TRBJ2-1, with 9 bases identical to TRBD2. Germline V CDR1 and CDR2: SGHRS, YFSETQ. This CDR3 region has 16 residues. J gave up 5 bases and V 0 bases, and 6 bases lay outside the gene matches. In DNA form, the CDR3 reads TGCGCCAGCAGCTTGGTTGCGGGAGGGGCCCACAATGAGCAGTTCTTC. The encoded protein is CASSLVAGGAHNEQFF. Drawing the rest from reference TRBV5-1 and TRBJ2-1, the complete variable domain is KAGVTQTPRYLIKTRGQQVTLSCSPISGHRSVSWYQQTPGQGLQFLFEYFSETQRNKGNFPGRFSGRQFSNSRSEMNVSTLELGDSALYLCASSLVAGGAHNEQFFGPGTRLTVL.

There are many counts of this clonotype. The chain joins TRBV7-9 to TRBJ2-3; 10 bases align to TRBD2. CDR3 size: 17 residues. V shed 5 bases and J 2 bases; nucleotides not matched to a gene: 10. The germline V gene has CDR1 SEHNR and CDR2 FQNEAQ (reference sequence). CDR3 nucleotides: TGTGCCAGCAGCCCCCCCGGACTAGCGGCAGCCACAGATACGCAGTATTTT. Its protein is CASSPPGLAAATDTQYF.

This clonotype occurred many times. This chain links TRBV11-2 with TRBJ2-2; 7 bases are a match to TRBD2. CDR1 and CDR2 (germline): SGHAT, FQNNGV. The CDR3 runs to 16 residues. V lost 7 bases to trimming and J lost 2 bases; unmatched junction nucleotides: 10. The CDR3 protein is CASIPTGGGNTGELFF. The CDR3 DNA follows: TGTGCCAGCATCCCCACGGGCGGGGGTAACACCGGGGAGCTGTTTTTT.

This clonotype was recorded a few times. V and J are TRBV5-1 and TRBJ2-5; no clear D. Germline CDR1 and CDR2: SGHRS and YFSETQ. The CDR3 loop spans 14 amino acids. Trimming cost V 2 bases and J 2 bases, with 10 bases left between them. The CDR3 DNA reads TGCGCCAGCAGCTTTGGCACGATGCAAGAGACCCAGTACTTC. It is translated as CASSFGTMQETQYF.

The sample holds many counts of this clonotype. Just one base apart from a much larger clone, this may be a read error. V gene TRBV7-2 combines with J gene TRBJ1-2; tentative D call: TRBD1 (6 bases). Trimming pared 5 bases from V and 7 bases from J, leaving 20 bases between. Germline assignment: CDR1 SGHTA and CDR2 FQGNSA. This CDR3 region has 15 residues. The CDR3 DNA reads TGTGCCAGCAGCCCGCATACAGGGTCTGAGCTTGGCTACACCTTC. Protein sequence: CASSPHTGSELGYTF.

The chain combines TRBV18 with TRBJ1-5; TRBD1 matches 9 bases. The CDR3 runs to 14 residues. The germline gives CDR1 KGHSH, CDR2 LQKENI. J was trimmed by 7 bases and V by 3 bases; bases with no gene match: 4. CDR3 amino acids: CASSPGQGGQPQHF. CDR3 nucleotide sequence: TGTGCCAGCTCACCGGGACAGGGTGGCCAGCCCCAGCATTTT.

The chain carries TRBV9 and TRBJ2-3; perhaps TRBD2 as D (5 bases). The germline gives CDR1 SGDLS, CDR2 YYNGEE. The V end lost 3 bases, the J end lost 4 bases, and 12 bases lay between the germline ends. The CDR3 covers 14 residues. CDR3 sequence: CASSAGGGPDTQYF. CDR3 bases: TGTGCCAGCAGCGCAGGTGGAGGACCAGATACGCAGTATTTT.

The genes are TRBV25-1 and TRBJ2-3, with D possibly TRBD2 on 6 matching bases. This CDR3 comprises 14 residues. The ends were cut back, 6 bases at V and 8 bases at J, with 18 bases in the middle. Per the germline V gene, CDR1 is MGHDK and CDR2 is SYGVNS. The CDR3 DNA follows: TGTGCCAGCAGCGTTACGGGAGTGCTAGGTACGCAGTATTTT. Translating it yields CASSVTGVLGTQYF.

This clonotype appeared a few times. J is TRBJ2-7 and V is TRBV20-1, with D hard to call. Germline V gives CDR1 DFQATT, CDR2 SNEGSKA (reference sequence). V lost 6 bases and J 2 bases, leaving 20 bases between the germline ends. The CDR3 is 15 amino acids. Here the CDR3 DNA reads TGCAGTGCAGCAACACCCCTCGGCCCTACCTACGAGCAGTACTTC. Translating gives CSAATPLGPTYEQYF.

The sample holds many counts of this clonotype. The genes are TRBV5-1 and TRBJ2-7; 9 positions match TRBD1. The V gene end was trimmed by 4 bases and the J gene end by 4 bases; junction bases not matched to a gene: 12. The V gene's germline CDR1 is SGHRS and CDR2 YFSETQ. The CDR3 is 16 amino acids. CDR3 sequence: CASSTRQGVPTYEQYF. CDR3 nucleotides: TGCGCCAGCAGCACGCGACAGGGGGTTCCCACGTACGAGCAGTACTTC. Supplemented by reference TRBV5-1 and TRBJ2-7, the full variable domain reads KAGVTQTPRYLIKTRGQQVTLSCSPISGHRSVSWYQQTPGQGLQFLFEYFSETQRNKGNFPGRFSGRQFSNSRSEMNVSTLELGDSALYLCASSTRQGVPTYEQYFGPGTRLTVT.

This clonotype was detected only a few times. The chain has TRBV7-8 and TRBJ1-4, with 7 bases identical to TRBD1. Germline loops: CDR1 SGHVS, CDR2 FQNEAQ. The CDR3 covers 15 residues. V lost 8 bases and J lost 7; bases outside the gene matches: 13. The CDR3 DNA reads TGTGCCAGCGGCTATGAGGGGGCTCACCTTGAAAAACTGTTTTTT. Encoded protein: CASGYEGAHLEKLFF.

In this sample, this clonotype turned up a few times. The CDR3 protein is CASSQVRTMDTPWGNTIYF. The CDR3 bases are TGTGCCAGCAGCCAAGTCCGGACGATGGACACCCCATGGGGAAACACCATATATTTT. The chain combines TRBV4-2 with TRBJ1-3; tentatively, D is TRBD1 (5 bases). Germline V gives CDR1 LGHNA, CDR2 YNFKEQ. The V end lost 1 base, the J end lost 4 bases, and 23 bases lay between the germline ends. This CDR3 spans 19 amino acids.

The chain uses TRBV20-1 and TRBJ1-6, with 10 bases identical to TRBD1. The CDR3 covers 14 residues. V lost 3 bases, J lost 9 bases, and 5 bases stayed unmatched. CDR1 and CDR2 from the germline V gene are DFQATT and SNEGSKA (reference sequence). The CDR3 sequence is CSASSGQGSSPLHF. The CDR3 bases are TGCAGTGCTAGCTCGGGACAGGGGTCTTCACCCCTCCACTTT.

This clonotype was counted many times. This chain joins TRBV29-1 and TRBJ2-7, with D tentatively TRBD2 (5 bases). Between the trimmed V and J ends, which lost 7 bases and 5 bases, there was a span of 12 bases. The CDR3 is 11 residues long. Germline CDR1 and CDR2: SQVTM and ANQGSEA. DNA for the CDR3: TGCAGCGCCCGGAAGCGGAACGAGCAGTACTTC. It specifies CSARKRNEQYF.

This clonotype was recorded many times. This rearrangement joins TRBV5-1 to TRBJ1-3, with TRBD1 matching over 9 bases. J gave up 3 bases and V 4 bases, and 5 bases lay outside the gene matches. Germline CDR1 reads SGHRS; CDR2 reads YFSETQ. The CDR3 is 15 amino acids. The CDR3 coding sequence is TGCGCCAGCAGCGTGGCGGGACAGGGTGGAAACACCATATATTTT. Amino acid sequence: CASSVAGQGGNTIYF.

This clonotype was seen repeatedly, ten times or more. As DNA, the CDR3 is TGTGCCAGCAGCCGGCAGGGACAGAGCTATGGCTACACCTTC. Amino acids: CASSRQGQSYGYTF. V and J are TRBV7-2 and TRBJ1-2; 7 bases are a match to TRBD1. Germline loops: CDR1 SGHTA, CDR2 FQGNSA. The CDR3 consists of 14 residues. V lost 5 bases to trimming and J lost 4 bases; unmatched junction nucleotides: 7.

This clonotype was found a few times. This rearrangement joins TRBV11-2 to TRBJ1-5, with D uncertain. From germline, CDR1 is SGHAT and CDR2 FQNNGV. The V end was cut by 2 bases, the J end by 5 bases, with 16 bases between. This CDR3 spans 16 amino acids. The CDR3 nucleotides read TGTGCCAGCAGCTTATTCCCACAGAGAAAGTATCAGCCCCAGCATTTT. Translation: CASSLFPQRKYQPQHF.

This clonotype was counted only a few times. The chain uses TRBV4-3 and TRBJ2-2; D not certain. Per germline, CDR1 LGHNA and CDR2 YSLEER. Trimming removed 5 bases from V and 6 bases from J, with 13 bases in between. The CDR3 is 14 amino acids. CDR3 sequence reads: CASSLMSSAGELFF. The CDR3 region has the DNA TGCGCCAGCAGCTTAATGTCATCGGCCGGGGAGCTGTTTTTT.

This clonotype was recorded at least ten times. The chain uses TRBV7-8 and TRBJ2-3; TRBD2 aligns across 11 bases. The J segment lost 4 bases and the V segment lost 5 bases, leaving 8 bases of the junction unmatched. The V gene's germline CDR1 is SGHVS and CDR2 FQNEAQ. The CDR3 is 16 residues long. The CDR3 loop reads CASSDISGRGSDTQYF. CDR3 in DNA: TGTGCCAGCAGCGACATTAGCGGGAGGGGGTCAGATACGCAGTATTTT.

At least ten counts were recorded for this clonotype. This chain joins TRBV12-3 or TRBV12-4 and TRBJ2-6, with D possibly TRBD2 on 5 matching bases. Trimming left V 8 bases short and J 0 bases short, with 11 bases between. The CDR3 spans 15 residues. The CDR3: CASGRDTSGANVLTF. In DNA, the CDR3 is TGTGCCAGCGGCCGGGATACCTCTGGGGCCAACGTCCTGACTTTC.

This clonotype was seen repeatedly, ten times or more. The chain couples TRBV2 to TRBJ2-7, with 7 bases that match TRBD2. Trimming took 3 bases from V and 2 from J; bases not matched to a gene: 1. Germline V gives CDR1 SNHLY, CDR2 FYNNEI. The CDR3 is 13 residues long. CDR3 DNA sequence: TGTGCCAGCAGTGAGGGGGGGGCCTACGAGCAGTACTTC. Translated: CASSEGGAYEQYF.

This clonotype was seen at least ten times. J is TRBJ2-1 and V is TRBV20-1; D is undetermined. Germline CDR1 DFQATT, CDR2 SNEGSKA (reference sequence). CDR3 length: 16 amino acids. Trimming took 0 bases from V and 0 from J, leaving 12 bases between them. The CDR3 is CSARDQAPSSYNEQFF. The CDR3 bases are TGCAGTGCTAGAGATCAAGCGCCCAGCTCCTACAATGAGCAGTTCTTC.

The rearrangement uses TRBV4-2 and TRBJ1-2; D is uncertain. The CDR3 is 16 residues long. Trimming removed 8 bases at V and 4 bases at J, with 23 bases between. Per germline, CDR1 LGHNA and CDR2 YNFKEQ. The CDR3 bases are TGTGCCAGCGGCTATATCGGGGTGACCTCAGCCTATGGCTACACCTTC. Its protein is CASGYIGVTSAYGYTF.

This chain uses TRBV2 with TRBJ2-1; unclear D gene. CDR1 and CDR2 (germline): SNHLY, FYNNEI. V lost 6 bases and J 4 bases, leaving 10 bases between the germline ends. The CDR3 loop spans 13 amino acids. DNA of the CDR3: TGTGCCAGCAGGGATAATACTTACAATGAGCAGTTCTTC. Amino acid sequence: CASRDNTYNEQFF.